These T cell receptor beta chains were read from a single sample in a study of T cell repertoires in cytomegalovirus infection. TCRdb itself ran the reads through MiXCR, one entry per CDR3 protein. The table includes a few hundred thousand distinct CDR3 sequences, 15% to 20% detected once. Specimen: CD8+ T cells from PBMCs. Receptor source: a human donor in good health (CMV status not recorded). Some clones in this sample may be carry-over from other donors' samples. Each CDR3 is given with its conserved first and last residue. Fields, in order: D gene, V gene, clone size, J gene, CDR3 DNA, CDR3 protein. A D gene is named only where the DNA matches it firmly. The listing skips clone size in some rows; elsewhere it reads once, few, many or a size class.

>.|TRBV7-8|many|TRBJ1-5
TGTGCCAGCAGCTTATCGGCGCCAGGGGTCAATCAGCCCCAGCATTTT
CASSLSAPGVNQPQHF
>TRBD1|TRBV12-3/TRBV12-4|few|TRBJ2-7
TGTGCCAGCAGTTTAACGGGACAGGGAACCTCCGAGCAGTACTTC
CASSLTGQGTSEQYF
>.|TRBV2|few|TRBJ2-1
TGTGCCAGCAGAGGTTCAGACAATGAGCAGTTCTTC
CASRGSDNEQFF
>.|TRBV7-8|many|TRBJ1-5
TGTGCCAGCAGCTTAAACGGGGCTCCCAATCAGCCCCAGCATTTT
CASSLNGAPNQPQHF
>.|TRBV6-6|.|TRBJ2-3
TGTGCCAGCAGTTACAGACAGTCTACAGATACGCAGTATTTT
CASSYRQSTDTQYF
>.|TRBV2|few|TRBJ2-3
TGTGCCAGCAAGGGGGGGGGCACAGATACGCAGTATTTT
CASKGGGTDTQYF
>.|TRBV19|.|TRBJ1-1
TGTGCCAGTAGTACGGAATGGGGGAACACTGAAGCTTTCTTT
CASSTEWGNTEAFF
>.|TRBV6-5|.|TRBJ1-1
TGTGCCAGCAGTAAAGTCATCCTAGGTTCAAACACTGAAGCTTTCTTT
CASSKVILGSNTEAFF
>.|TRBV6-5|few|TRBJ1-1
TGTGCCAGCAGTTTGACCTCTTACACTGAAGCTTTCTTT
CASSLTSYTEAFF
>TRBD1|TRBV7-6|.|TRBJ2-7
TGTGCCAGCAGTTCACAGGGGGCGAAGAAGGAGGAGCAGTACTTC
CASSSQGAKKEEQYF
>TRBD1|TRBV2|few|TRBJ2-2
TGTGCCAGCAGTGCTAGGACAGGGACCACCGGGGAGCTGTTTTTT
CASSARTGTTGELFF
>TRBD1|TRBV7-2|many|TRBJ1-1
TGTGCCAGCAGCTCCAGGGGGACGAACACTGAAGCTTTCTTT
CASSSRGTNTEAFF
>.|TRBV3-1|few|TRBJ2-2
TGTGCCAGCAGCCAAGATCCCCCAGCGATGGCCGGGGAGCTGTTTTTT
CASSQDPPAMAGELFF
>.|TRBV27|.|TRBJ2-5
TGTGCCAGCAGTCCCCTACAGGTACCCCTAGACCAAGAGACCCAGTACTTC
CASSPLQVPLDQETQYF
>.|TRBV7-3|.|TRBJ2-1
TGTGCCAGCAGCCAATGGGGGGCAGATGAGCAGTTCTTC
CASSQWGADEQFF
>TRBD2|TRBV9|many|TRBJ2-1
TGTGCCAGCAGTGGGTACGGCGGGGGGTCCTCCTACAATGAGCAGTTCTTC
CASSGYGGGSSYNEQFF
>.|TRBV7-6|few|TRBJ2-1
TGTGCCAGCAGCTTAGGCGGCGCCAACAATGAGCAGTTCTTC
CASSLGGANNEQFF
>TRBD1|TRBV7-6|.|TRBJ2-1
TGTGCCAGCAGCTCACCCCCGGGACAGAGGGTCAATGAGCAGTTCTTC
CASSSPPGQRVNEQFF
>.|TRBV5-6|.|TRBJ1-1
TGTGCCAGCAGCATCGGACCGGGCCCATACGGGGACACTGAAGCTTTCTTT
CASSIGPGPYGDTEAFF
>.|TRBV15|.|TRBJ1-2
TGTGCCACCAGCAGAGATCATCTTCTGGGGCTCTATGGCTACACCTTC
CATSRDHLLGLYGYTF
>.|TRBV12-3/TRBV12-4|.|TRBJ1-1
TGTGCCAGCAGTTCCCAGCAGGGCACTGAAGCTTTCTTT
CASSSQQGTEAFF
>TRBD1|TRBV28|few|TRBJ2-5
TGTGCCAGCAGTGGCCCCGGGACAGAAGAGACCCAGTACTTC
CASSGPGTEETQYF
>.|TRBV28|.|TRBJ2-1
TGTGCCAGCGGAGCGGGCGTCAGCAATGAGCAGTTCTTC
CASGAGVSNEQFF
>.|TRBV7-9|.|TRBJ2-6
TGTGCCAGCAGCTTTTCCCCCCAGGGCCGGGGGGCCAACGTCCTGACTTTC
CASSFSPQGRGANVLTF
>.|TRBV7-2|few|TRBJ2-4
TGTGCCAGCAGCACCGACCCCCCGCGGGGGCTAGCCAAAAACATTCAGTACTTC
CASSTDPPRGLAKNIQYF
>TRBD1|TRBV4-1|few|TRBJ1-2
TGCGCCAGCAGCCAAAGAGGGAAAACAGGGGGCACGTTTGGCTACACCTTC
CASSQRGKTGGTFGYTF
>.|TRBV19|few|TRBJ1-2
TGTGCCAGCCGGGGCAGGGCGAACTATGGCTACACCTTC
CASRGRANYGYTF
>.|TRBV7-6|many|TRBJ2-1
TGTGCCAGCAGCCACCCCCTATACAATGAGCAGTTCTTC
CASSHPLYNEQFF
>.|TRBV4-3|many|TRBJ2-7
TGCGCCAGCAGCCAAGAACTAGAGGGTTCCTACGAGCAGTACTTC
CASSQELEGSYEQYF
>.|TRBV27|few|TRBJ2-1
TGTGCCAGCAGTTTAGGTGGTCCATCCTACAATGAGCAGTTCTTC
CASSLGGPSYNEQFF
>.|TRBV29-1|.|TRBJ1-1
TGCAGCGTCGTCGACGGATTGAACACTGAAGCTTTCTTT
CSVVDGLNTEAFF
>.|TRBV7-8|many|TRBJ2-7
TGTGCCAGCAGCTACTTTCAGGGGCCGCGGGAGCAGTACTTC
CASSYFQGPREQYF
>TRBD2|TRBV7-2|many|TRBJ2-7
TGTGCCAGCAGCTCCAATAGCGGGGGAGGATACGAGCAGTACTTC
CASSSNSGGGYEQYF
>.|TRBV5-1|.|TRBJ1-1
TGCGCCAGCAGCTGGCAAACCGGTGGCACTGAAGCTTTCTTT
CASSWQTGGTEAFF
>.|TRBV11-2|many|TRBJ1-1
TGTGCCAGCAGCTTAGGGTCCGGGGGGGACCCAGAAGCTTTCTTT
CASSLGSGGDPEAFF
>TRBD1|TRBV11-3|many|TRBJ2-3
TGTGCCAGCAGCGGCGGGACAGGGACCCAATCCGATACGCAGTATTTT
CASSGGTGTQSDTQYF
>.|TRBV11-2|many|TRBJ2-3
TGTGCCAGCAGCAGCGGCGTAGATACGCAGTATTTT
CASSSGVDTQYF
>TRBD1|TRBV20-1|.|TRBJ1-2
TGCAGTGCTAGAGATATGGGGACAGGATTCATTGGCTATGGCTACACCTTC
CSARDMGTGFIGYGYTF
>TRBD1|TRBV7-9|many|TRBJ2-7
TGTGCCAGCAGCTTCCCGGAGGACTGGGACAGCGAGAGGAACGAGCAGTACTTC
CASSFPEDWDSERNEQYF
>TRBD1|TRBV6-5|.|TRBJ2-5
TGTGCCAGCAGTTACTCGTTCGGGACAGGTCAACAAGAGACCCAGTACTTC
CASSYSFGTGQQETQYF